This section outlines one TCR beta chain sequence together with its context. The source of the sample is a study of radiation and T cells in renal cell carcinoma. Time point given: blood 2 weeks post-SBRT. The treatment here: 15 Gy SBRT to primary tumor, nephrectomy 4 weeks later. Radiation-treated patients gave blood at baseline, week 2 and week 4. The tumor was a clear cell renal cell carcinoma. The method was immunoSEQ multiplex PCR; TCRdb's version includes in-frame clones alone and lacks a portion of them. Of roughly 130,000 clones in the sample, more than 75% were seen once. V dropped 6 bases and J dropped 0 bases, with 13 bases sitting between them. This CDR3 is 15 amino acids long. Germline CDR1 and CDR2: LNHDA and SQIVND (reference sequence).

This clonotype was obtained from a woman between 65 and 79 years old with renal cell carcinoma. The J gene is TRBJ2-3, the V gene TRBV19; D is perhaps TRBD1 (6 bases). The sequencing used blood, collected from a patient whose treatment included radiotherapy and nephrectomy. This CDR3 reads CASSSQGTSTDTQYF. In DNA, the CDR3 is TGTGCCAGTAGCTCACAGGGTACTAGCACAGATACGCAGTATTTT.